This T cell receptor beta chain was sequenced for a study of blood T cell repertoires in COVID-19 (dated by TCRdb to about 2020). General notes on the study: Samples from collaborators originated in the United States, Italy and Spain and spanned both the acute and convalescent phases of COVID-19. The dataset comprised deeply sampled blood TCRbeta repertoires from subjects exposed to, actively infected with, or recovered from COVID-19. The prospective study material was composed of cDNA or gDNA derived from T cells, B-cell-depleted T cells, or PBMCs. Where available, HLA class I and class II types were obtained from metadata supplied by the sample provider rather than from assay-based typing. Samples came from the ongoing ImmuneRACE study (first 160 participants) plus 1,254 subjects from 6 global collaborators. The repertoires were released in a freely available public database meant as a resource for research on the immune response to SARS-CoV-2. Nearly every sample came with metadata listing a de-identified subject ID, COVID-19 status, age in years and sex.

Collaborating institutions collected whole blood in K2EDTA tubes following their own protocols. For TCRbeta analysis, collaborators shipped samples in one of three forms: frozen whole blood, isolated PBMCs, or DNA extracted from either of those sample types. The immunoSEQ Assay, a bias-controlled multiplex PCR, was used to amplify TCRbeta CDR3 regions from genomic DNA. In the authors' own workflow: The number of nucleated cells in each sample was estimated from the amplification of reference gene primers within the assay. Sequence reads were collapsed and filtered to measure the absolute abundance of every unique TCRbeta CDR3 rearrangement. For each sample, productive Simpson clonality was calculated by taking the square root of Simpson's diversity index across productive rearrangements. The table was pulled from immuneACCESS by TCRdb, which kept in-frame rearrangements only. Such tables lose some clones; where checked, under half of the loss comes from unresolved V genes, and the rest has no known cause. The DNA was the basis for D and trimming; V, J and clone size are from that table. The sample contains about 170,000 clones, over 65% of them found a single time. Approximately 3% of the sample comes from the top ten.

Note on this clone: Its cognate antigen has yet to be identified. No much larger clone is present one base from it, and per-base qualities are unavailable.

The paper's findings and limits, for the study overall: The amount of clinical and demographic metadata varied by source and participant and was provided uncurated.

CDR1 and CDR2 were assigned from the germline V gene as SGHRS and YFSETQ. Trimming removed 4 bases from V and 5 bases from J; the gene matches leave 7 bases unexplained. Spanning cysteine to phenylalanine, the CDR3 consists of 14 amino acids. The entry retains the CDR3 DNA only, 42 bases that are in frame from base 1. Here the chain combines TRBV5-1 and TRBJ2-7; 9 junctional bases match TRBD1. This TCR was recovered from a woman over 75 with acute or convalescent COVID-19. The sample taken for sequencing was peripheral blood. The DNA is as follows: TGCGCCAGCAGCCTACAGGGGGCTTACGACGAGCAGTACTTC. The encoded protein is CASSLQGAYDEQYF.